The 29 T cell receptor beta chains listed next were all sequenced from one sample in a study of blood T cell repertoires in COVID-19. Measured with immunoSEQ multiplex PCR; TCRdb has only the in-frame clones, and not every one. Here the sample spans under 40,000 clones, 85% being singletons. Sequences were obtained from peripheral blood. Receptors originate from a human donor with acute or convalescent COVID-19. The donor label of this sample is uncertain.

This clone was observed a few times. V is TRBV3-1 (or the pseudogene TRBV3-2) and J is TRBJ2-7, with D possibly matching TRBD1 (6 bases). CDR3 length: 12 residues. Germline-derived CDR1 and CDR2 are LGHDT and YNNKEL (reference sequence). V was pared by 0 bases and J by 6 bases, with 6 bases between. The CDR3 DNA reads TGTGCCAGCAGCCAAGAACAGGGCGAGCAGTACTTC. Translated: CASSQEQGEQYF.

The CDR3 sequence is CASSADRNQPQHF. Written as DNA, the CDR3 is TGTGCCAGCAGCGCGGACAGGAATCAGCCCCAGCATTTT. The rearrangement links TRBV5-4 to TRBJ1-5; 7 bases agree with TRBD1. Per germline, CDR1 SGHNT and CDR2 YYREEE (reference sequence). The CDR3 runs 13 residues. Trimming cost V 4 bases and J 4 bases; bases outside gene matches: 2.

This clone was detected a few times. The chain employs TRBV6-6 and TRBJ1-1, with 7 bases matching TRBD1. Trimming removed 0 bases from V and 1 base from J; junction bases left unmatched: 5. The CDR3 spans 16 residues. Germline assignment: CDR1 MNHNY and CDR2 SVGAGI (reference sequence). This CDR3 reads CASSYSTGATNTEAFF. The CDR3 DNA follows: TGTGCCAGCAGTTACTCCACAGGGGCTACGAACACTGAAGCTTTCTTT.

This clone has just one count. The chain joins TRBV6-5 to TRBJ2-5, with D maybe TRBD2 (6 bases). Trimming removed 5 bases at V and 7 bases at J, with 17 bases between. The CDR3 length is 14 residues. Germline CDR1 is MNHEY and CDR2 is SVGAGI. This chain's CDR3 is CASSKGLPPGTQYF. CDR3 coding DNA: TGTGCCAGCAGTAAGGGACTGCCCCCAGGGACCCAGTACTTC.

This chain joins TRBV19 and TRBJ2-3, with D perhaps matching TRBD1 (5 bases). V shed 5 bases and J shed 0 bases, with 12 bases lying between them. The CDR3 is made up of 15 amino acids. From germline, CDR1 is LNHDA and CDR2 SQIVND (reference sequence). This CDR3 is CASSSTGSSTDTQYF. In nucleotides, the CDR3 is TGTGCCAGTAGTTCTACAGGTTCTAGCACAGATACGCAGTATTTT.

The V gene is TRBV7-8, the J gene TRBJ2-7; D might be TRBD2 (6 bases). This CDR3 comprises 15 residues. Germline V gene sequence: CDR1 SGHVS, CDR2 FQNEAQ. The germline V and J ends were trimmed by 0 bases and 3 bases, with 12 bases remaining between them. CDR3 loop: CASSLALGTLYEQYF. CDR3 DNA: TGTGCCAGCAGCTTAGCGTTAGGGACTCTCTACGAGCAGTACTTC.

The chain links TRBV9 to TRBJ1-6, with TRBD1 as a possible D gene (5 bases). The germline gives CDR1 SGDLS, CDR2 YYNGEE. CDR3 length equals 14 residues. V was cut by 0 bases and J by 10 bases, with 11 bases left in between. The CDR3 DNA sequence: TGTGCCAGCAGCGTAGACGGGGGAAGGTCACCCCTCCACTTT. Translated: CASSVDGGRSPLHF.

V gene TRBV4-1 combines with J gene TRBJ1-1, with a tentative D call TRBD1 (5 bases). Trimming pared 2 bases from V and 0 bases from J, leaving 13 bases between. Looked up from germline, CDR1 is MGHRA and CDR2 is YSYEKL. The CDR3 is made up of 16 amino acids. The CDR3, as DNA: TGCGCCAGCAGCCAACCTCAGGGCAGGATGAACACTGAAGCTTTCTTT. Translating gives CASSQPQGRMNTEAFF.

J is TRBJ1-1 and V is TRBV7-2; no clear D. The V gene lost 4 bases and the J gene lost 1 base, with 7 bases spanning the gap. Germline V gene data show CDR1 as SGHTA and CDR2 as FQGNSA. CDR3 length: 13 amino acids. The CDR3 loop reads CASSSQENTEAFF. CDR3 nucleotide sequence: TGTGCCAGCAGCTCACAAGAGAACACTGAAGCTTTCTTT.

This clone was detected once. The gene calls are TRBV27 and TRBJ1-2; TRBD1 might be the D (6 bases). Trimming cost V 5 bases and J 8 bases, with 18 bases left between them. The CDR3 runs 14 residues. Germline CDR1 and CDR2: MNHEY and SMNVEV (reference sequence). For the CDR3, the DNA is TGTGCCAGCAGTGTCCAACAGGGCGGGCTAGGCTACACCTTC. It is translated as CASSVQQGGLGYTF.

The rearrangement uses TRBV10-3 and TRBJ1-1, with D maybe TRBD1 (5 bases). The CDR3 loop spans 13 amino acids. V lost 7 bases and J 11 bases, leaving 20 bases between the germline ends. Germline CDR1 reads ENHRY; CDR2 reads SYGVKD. CDR3 DNA: TGTGCCATCATCGGCGATCGTGCAGGGAGGGCTTTCTTT. Protein sequence: CAIIGDRAGRAFF.

This chain links TRBV19 with TRBJ1-2; a possible D gene is TRBD1 (6 bases). Per germline, CDR1 LNHDA and CDR2 SQIVND (reference sequence). CDR3 length: 13 residues. V lost 5 bases and J lost 5, with 12 bases in between. The CDR3 coding sequence is TGTGCCAGTAGTCCGGGACAAGATTATGGCTACACCTTC. Its protein is CASSPGQDYGYTF.

The V call is TRBV7-3, the J call TRBJ2-1; TRBD2 matches 11 bases. The germline gives CDR1 SGHTA, CDR2 FQGTGA. The CDR3 covers 15 residues. Unmatched junction bases numbered 3, after V lost 4 bases and J lost 4 bases. The CDR3 spells CASSWGLAEYNEQFF. CDR3 sequence (DNA): TGTGCCAGCAGCTGGGGACTAGCGGAATACAATGAGCAGTTCTTC.

This chain connects TRBV6-2 or TRBV6-3 to TRBJ1-2, with D possibly matching TRBD1 (5 bases). The V gene lost 5 bases and the J gene lost 5 bases, with 15 bases spanning the gap. CDR1 is MNHEY, CDR2 SVGEGT, per germline. CDR3 length: 14 amino acids. CDR3 protein: CASSDHVSGYGYTF. The CDR3 bases are TGTGCCAGCAGTGACCATGTCTCAGGGTATGGCTACACCTTC.

About this clone itself: One end of the junction varies from germline; a read error may be responsible. The rearrangement joins TRBV29-1 to TRBJ2-7, with 7 bases aligning to TRBD2. This CDR3 comprises 12 residues. CDR1 is SQVTM and CDR2 is ANQGSEA in the germline V gene. The CDR3 reads CSVGEYGRELDF. CDR3 DNA sequence: TGCAGCGTTGGAGAGTATGGGCGGGAGCTGGACTTC.

The rearrangement joins TRBV24-1 to TRBJ2-2; TRBD2 is a possible D gene (5 bases). Germline CDR1 and CDR2: KGHDR and SFDVKD. V dropped 8 bases and J dropped 3 bases, with 15 bases sitting between them. This CDR3 is 15 amino acids long. In nucleotides, the CDR3 is TGTGCCACCACCTTGGGTAGGACTTACACCGGGGAGCTGTTTTTT. It encodes CATTLGRTYTGELFF.

The J gene is TRBJ1-5, the V gene TRBV19; 8 nucleotides agree with TRBD1. CDR3 length: 15 residues. Germline assignment: CDR1 LNHDA and CDR2 SQIVND (reference sequence). Trimming at V came to 6 bases and at J to 4 bases, leaving 8 bases not matched to a gene. The CDR3 region is CASRFTGTGNQPQHF. In DNA form, the CDR3 reads TGTGCCAGTAGATTCACCGGGACAGGTAATCAGCCCCAGCATTTT.

This chain uses TRBV29-1 with TRBJ1-1; 8 bases are shared with TRBD1. V gave up 5 bases and J gave up 0 bases; unmatched junction bases: 8. This CDR3 has 15 residues. Germline-derived CDR1 and CDR2 are SQVTM and ANQGSEA. The CDR3 DNA reads TGCAGCGTTATCAGACAGGGGAGGATGAACACTGAAGCTTTCTTT. Protein product: CSVIRQGRMNTEAFF.

The CDR3 bases are TGTGCCAGCAGCTTGGGAGGACAGGGGGCATTGGGGGAGCAGTACTTC. Amino acids: CASSLGGQGALGEQYF. The chain combines TRBV5-4 with TRBJ2-7; 11 bases map to TRBD1. The CDR3 covers 16 residues. The germline gives CDR1 SGHNT, CDR2 YYREEE (reference sequence). V gave up 0 bases and J gave up 7 bases; unmatched junction bases: 9.

The table lists this clone with a count of one. This chain uses TRBV19 with TRBJ1-5; D is uncertain. Germline V gives CDR1 LNHDA, CDR2 SQIVND (reference sequence). V lost 5 bases to trimming and J lost 6 bases, with 11 bases between them. This CDR3 is 13 amino acids long. The CDR3 is CASSSLERQPQHF. The CDR3 coding sequence is TGTGCCAGTAGTTCGCTCGAGCGTCAGCCCCAGCATTTT.

This clone was counted between two and nine times. The chain has TRBV6-6 and TRBJ1-1; 9 positions match TRBD1. This CDR3 has 14 amino acids. CDR1 MNHNY and CDR2 SVGAGI come from the germline V gene (reference sequence). V lost 6 bases and J lost 8; bases outside the gene matches: 10. CDR3 amino acids: CASSLQGAGREAFF. CDR3 DNA sequence: TGTGCCAGCAGCCTACAGGGGGCGGGGCGGGAAGCTTTCTTT.

The rearrangement links TRBV11-2 to TRBJ1-3, with D unresolved. The CDR3 runs to 13 residues. Germline V lookup: CDR1 SGHAT, CDR2 FQNNGV. Trimming took 4 bases from V and 4 from J, leaving 8 bases between them. The CDR3 sequence is CASSSNRGNTIYF. Written as DNA, the CDR3 is TGTGCCAGCAGCTCGAACAGAGGAAACACCATATATTTT. The whole variable domain, remainder taken from reference TRBV11-2 and TRBJ1-3, is EAGVAQSPRYKIIEKRQSVAFWCNPISGHATLYWYQQILGQGPKLLIQFQNNGVVDDSQLPKDRFSAERLKGVDSTLKIQPAKLEDSAVYLCASSSNRGNTIYFGEGSWLTVV.

The chain combines TRBV3-1 (or the pseudogene TRBV3-2) with TRBJ1-5, with TRBD1 as a possible D gene (5 bases). The germline gives CDR1 LGHDT, CDR2 YNNKEL (reference sequence). The CDR3 runs to 15 residues. V dropped 1 base and J dropped 6 bases, with 13 bases sitting between them. CDR3 protein: CASSQGLRGGQPQHF. As DNA, the CDR3 is TGTGCCAGCAGCCAAGGTTTAAGGGGTGGTCAGCCCCAGCATTTT.

As for this clone: At one boundary the junction diverges from the germline segment, which might be a read error. The V gene is TRBV29-1, the J gene TRBJ1-2; D is undetermined. Germline loops: CDR1 SQVTM, CDR2 ANQGSEA. The CDR3 consists of 15 residues. The CDR3 nucleotides are TGCAGCGTCGAAGGGCTGAACCCAGATCTCTATGGCTACACCTTC. Translation gives CSVEGLNPDLYGYTF.

The J gene is TRBJ2-3, the V gene TRBV6-5, with TRBD2 matching 8 bases. J was trimmed by 2 bases and V by 10 bases; bases with no gene match: 8. The CDR3 consists of 14 residues. Germline V CDR1 and CDR2: MNHEY, SVGAGI. The CDR3 DNA is TGTGCCACCAGGACTAGCATCACCACAGATACGCAGTATTTT. Translated, it gives CATRTSITTDTQYF.

The chain combines TRBV5-1 with TRBJ2-5; possible D gene TRBD2, 6 bases. The germline gives CDR1 SGHRS, CDR2 YFSETQ. This CDR3 contains 15 residues. The V gene lost 3 bases and the J gene lost 2 bases, with 14 bases spanning the gap. CDR3 in amino acids: CASSSGTGPQETQYF. CDR3 DNA sequence: TGCGCCAGCAGCTCAGGGACTGGTCCACAAGAGACCCAGTACTTC.

A remark on this clone: Germline and junction disagree at one end, which may indicate a read error. The chain carries TRBV9 and TRBJ1-4; a weak D match, TRBD1 (6 bases). The germline CDR1 and CDR2 sequences are SGDLS and YYNGEE. This CDR3 is 15 amino acids long. CDR3 in amino acids: CASSAEDSPKEKLFF. The CDR3 DNA reads TGTGCCAGCAGCGCTGAGGACAGCCCTAAGGAAAAACTGTTTTTT.

This clone has a single count. The rearrangement links TRBV7-2 to TRBJ2-2, with D perhaps matching TRBD1 (8 bases). Trimming took off 8 bases at V and 7 bases at J, with 29 bases between the two ends. Germline loops: CDR1 SGHTA, CDR2 FQGNSA. This CDR3 has 18 residues. The CDR3 reads CASRSGAGQVAGGGELFF. CDR3 in DNA: TGTGCCAGCCGTTCGGGAGCGGGACAGGTCGCCGGGGGCGGGGAGCTGTTTTTT.

As regards this clone: The junction shows a germline mismatch at one end, possibly a read error. This chain uses TRBV11-3 with TRBJ2-2; TRBD2 aligns across 7 bases. Germline V gene sequence: CDR1 SGHNT, CDR2 YENEEA. CDR3 length equals 15 residues. Here the CDR3 reads CATSVRLANTGELFF. Here the CDR3 DNA reads TGTGCCACCAGCGTCAGACTAGCTAACACCGGGGAGCTGTTTTTT.